This T cell receptor beta chain appears in the sequencing data of a study of blood T cell repertoires in COVID-19. On the study more broadly: Samples taken during acute and convalescent COVID-19 were collected in the United States, Italy and Spain. Sample material is recorded as cDNA or gDNA derived from T cells, B-cell-depleted T cells, or PBMCs.

Original data processing: By means of reference gene primer amplification, nucleated cell counts were estimated. The table came from immunoSEQ multiplex PCR; TCRdb's copy has only in-frame clones and leaves some out. That table supplies the V and J calls and clone size; D and trimming were determined from the DNA. The table lists about 99,000 clones, roughly 82% of them singletons. Trimming shortened V by 6 bases and J by 9 bases, and 15 bases separated the two germline ends. The CDR3 consists of 13 residues. Germline assignment: CDR1 MNHEY and CDR2 SVGAGI. This TCR derives from a human donor in a cohort sampled during active COVID-19. The sample taken for sequencing was peripheral blood. This sequence joins TRBV6-5 and TRBJ2-1; D perhaps matches TRBD1 (5 bases). CDR3 DNA: TGTGCCAGCAGCCACGGCTGGGGCAGTGAGCAGTTCTTC. It is translated as CASSHGWGSEQFF.